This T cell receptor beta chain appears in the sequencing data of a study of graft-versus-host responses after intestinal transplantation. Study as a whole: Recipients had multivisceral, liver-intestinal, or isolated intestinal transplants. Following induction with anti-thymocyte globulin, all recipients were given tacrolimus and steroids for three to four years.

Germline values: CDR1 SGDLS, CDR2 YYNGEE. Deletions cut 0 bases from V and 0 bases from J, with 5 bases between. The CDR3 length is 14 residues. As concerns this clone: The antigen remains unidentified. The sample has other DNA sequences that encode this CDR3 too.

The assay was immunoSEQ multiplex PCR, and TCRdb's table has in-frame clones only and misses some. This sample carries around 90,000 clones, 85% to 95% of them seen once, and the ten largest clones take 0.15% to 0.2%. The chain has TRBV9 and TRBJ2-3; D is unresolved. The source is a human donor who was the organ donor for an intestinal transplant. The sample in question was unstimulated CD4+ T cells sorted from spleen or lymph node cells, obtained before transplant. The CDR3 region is CASSVDASTDTQYF. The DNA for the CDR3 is TGTGCCAGCAGCGTAGATGCCAGCACAGATACGCAGTATTTT.